These 30 T cell receptor beta chains came from one sample sequenced in a study of technical replicates of blood from a few donors. TCRdb keeps only in-frame clones here, not all; method: immunoSEQ multiplex PCR. This table has approximately 89,000 clones, approximately 96% appearing once. The sequencing sample was made of T cells isolated from PBMCs. These receptors came from a human donor in good health.

This clone showed up just once. V is TRBV27 and J is TRBJ1-3, with D hard to call. V was shortened by 6 bases and J by 0 bases, with 12 bases between the two germline ends. CDR1 MNHEY and CDR2 SMNVEV come from the germline V gene (reference sequence). The CDR3 totals 15 residues. The CDR3 DNA is TGTGCCAGCAGAAGTATGGGCATCTCTGGAAACACCATATATTTT. Translating it yields CASRSMGISGNTIYF.

This clone has only one observation. The rearrangement links TRBV4-1 to TRBJ1-2; TRBD1 might be the D (6 bases). The V end lost 0 bases, the J end lost 4 bases, and 15 bases lay between the germline ends. Germline-derived CDR1 and CDR2 are MGHRA and YSYEKL. The CDR3 extends over 16 amino acids. CDR3 sequence: CASSQDPPGVFYGYTF. Here the CDR3 DNA reads TGCGCCAGCAGCCAAGATCCGCCAGGGGTTTTCTATGGCTACACCTTC.

The chain is built from TRBV7-2 and TRBJ1-3, with 9 bases matching TRBD1. From germline, CDR1 is SGHTA and CDR2 FQGNSA. V lost 1 base and J lost 2; bases outside the gene matches: 12. This CDR3 spans 19 amino acids. CDR3 protein: CASSLVGGTGLYPGNTIYF. The CDR3 nucleotides read TGTGCCAGCAGCTTAGTAGGAGGGACAGGGTTGTATCCTGGAAACACCATATATTTT.

V is TRBV27 and J is TRBJ1-4, with 7 bases aligning to TRBD1. V was clipped by 2 bases and J by 0 bases; unmatched bases: 9. CDR3 size: 18 residues. Germline CDR1 and CDR2: MNHEY and SMNVEV (reference sequence). This CDR3 is CASSLTGTAFATNEKLFF. CDR3 DNA: TGTGCCAGCAGTTTAACCGGGACAGCCTTTGCAACTAATGAAAAACTGTTTTTT.

The chain couples TRBV19 to TRBJ2-3, with D tentatively TRBD1 (6 bases). V lost 5 bases and J lost 0, with 12 bases in between. This CDR3 has 15 residues. From germline, CDR1 is LNHDA and CDR2 SQIVND (reference sequence). The CDR3 DNA follows: TGTGCCAGTAGTTTTTTGGGGGCTAGCACAGATACGCAGTATTTT. This encodes CASSFLGASTDTQYF.

The chain employs TRBV9 and TRBJ2-7; TRBD2 might be the D (5 bases). V was pared by 0 bases and J by 6 bases, with 16 bases between. The CDR3 is 15 amino acids. Germline CDR1 SGDLS, CDR2 YYNGEE. CDR3 sequence reads: CASSVGAGVIFEQYF. The CDR3 DNA follows: TGTGCCAGCAGCGTAGGGGCGGGTGTGATTTTCGAGCAGTACTTC.

A single count supports this clone. The CDR3 here is CASSPGLGNTEAFF. The CDR3 DNA reads as TGTGCCAGCAGTCCGGGGTTGGGGAACACTGAAGCTTTCTTT. J is TRBJ1-1 and V is TRBV6-1, with D unresolved. CDR1 is MNHNS and CDR2 is SASEGT in the germline V gene. Trimming cost V 5 bases and J 1 base, with 11 bases left between them. There are 14 residues in the CDR3.

J is TRBJ2-3 and V is TRBV10-1; D possibly corresponds to TRBD1 (7 bases). The CDR3 runs 19 residues. Germline V gene sequence: CDR1 WNHNN, CDR2 SYGVQD (reference sequence). V lost 4 bases and J lost 2, with 25 bases in between. The CDR3 DNA sequence: TGCGCCAGCAGTGCGGCGGGATCGTACAGGGGAGCCTTCACAGATACGCAGTATTTT. Protein sequence: CASSAAGSYRGAFTDTQYF.

The V gene is TRBV21-1, the J gene TRBJ2-4; TRBD1, the table's D call, was not compared with the DNA. TRBV21-1 is tagged as a pseudogene. There are 15 residues in the CDR3. The CDR3 region is CASSSGRFAKNIQYF. The CDR3 DNA is TGTGCCAGCAGCAGTGGCCGTTTTGCCAAAAACATTCAGTACTTC.

J is TRBJ1-4 and V is TRBV4-2; D uncertain. The CDR3 consists of 15 residues. Trimming took off 0 bases at V and 1 base at J, with 6 bases between the two ends. CDR1 and CDR2 (germline): LGHNA, YNFKEQ. DNA of the CDR3: TGTGCCAGCAGCCAAGATGGAGGAACTAATGAAAAACTGTTTTTT. Translated: CASSQDGGTNEKLFF.

The rearrangement uses TRBV4-2 and TRBJ2-7; the match to TRBD2 covers 10 bases. The CDR3 is 17 amino acids. From germline, CDR1 is LGHNA and CDR2 YNFKEQ. Trimming took 0 bases from V and 6 from J; bases not matched to a gene: 11. CDR3 sequence (DNA): TGTGCCAGCAGCCAAGATCTCGCTAGCGGGAGAAATGGCGAGCAGTACTTC. This sequence encodes CASSQDLASGRNGEQYF.

V is TRBV11-1 and J is TRBJ2-1; 10 bases align to TRBD1. The CDR3 runs 16 residues. V was pared by 2 bases and J by 5 bases, with 6 bases of the junction left unmatched. CDR1 SGHAT and CDR2 FQDESV come from the germline V gene (reference sequence). CDR3 DNA sequence: TGTGCCAGCAGCTTATCTCGGACAGGGGGAGACAATGAGCAGTTCTTC. It yields the protein CASSLSRTGGDNEQFF.

The chain combines TRBV28 with TRBJ1-5; D not certain. From germline, CDR1 is MDHEN and CDR2 SYDVKM. This CDR3 region has 12 residues. V was shortened by 4 bases and J by 5 bases, with 6 bases between the two germline ends. The CDR3 bases are TGTGCCAGCAGTTATGTCGATCAGCCCCAGCATTTT. It is translated as CASSYVDQPQHF.

The J gene is TRBJ2-1, the V gene TRBV27; TRBD1 matches 9 bases. The germline V gene encodes CDR1 MNHEY and CDR2 SMNVEV (reference sequence). With V trimmed by 10 bases and J by 5 bases, 6 bases remained unmatched. This CDR3 is 13 amino acids long. CDR3 loop: CATPRTGDNEQFF. The CDR3 DNA reads TGTGCCACACCTAGGACAGGGGACAATGAGCAGTTCTTC.

This clone showed up just once. This chain's CDR3 is CASSQNSPSNYGYTF. In DNA form, the CDR3 reads TGCGCCAGCAGCCAAAACAGCCCAAGCAACTATGGCTACACCTTC. The chain uses TRBV4-1 and TRBJ1-2; D uncertain. V shed 2 bases and J shed 2 bases, with 12 bases lying between them. The CDR3 has 15 residues. The V gene's germline CDR1 is MGHRA and CDR2 YSYEKL.

The chain couples TRBV5-1 to TRBJ2-5; 11 bases fit TRBD2. Germline CDR1 reads SGHRS; CDR2 reads YFSETQ. This CDR3 spans 16 amino acids. The junction had 10 bases not matched to a gene; V was cut back by 7 bases and J by 2 bases. CDR3 coding DNA: TGCGCCAGCTCCCAGACTAGCGGGGCACTACAAGAGACCCAGTACTTC. It yields the protein CASSQTSGALQETQYF.

V gene TRBV29-1 combines with J gene TRBJ1-4, with 9 bases lining up with TRBD1. The CDR3 is made up of 16 amino acids. Unmatched junction bases numbered 17, after V lost 7 bases and J lost 8 bases. Per the germline V gene, CDR1 is SQVTM and CDR2 is ANQGSEA. The CDR3: CSAARDREQNNEKLFF. The CDR3 DNA follows: TGCAGCGCCGCCCGGGACAGGGAACAAAACAACGAAAAACTGTTTTTT.

The chain has TRBV28 and TRBJ2-5; D possibly corresponds to TRBD1 (5 bases). Germline lookup yields CDR1 MDHEN and CDR2 SYDVKM. The CDR3 loop spans 15 amino acids. The V and J ends lost 6 bases and 7 bases respectively, with 21 bases between them. CDR3 sequence: CASSTLNRTSGTQYF. The CDR3 DNA reads as TGTGCCAGCAGCACCCTCAACAGGACGAGTGGGACCCAGTACTTC.

This clone was observed once. V gene TRBV27 combines with J gene TRBJ2-1; 7 bases align to TRBD1. V was clipped by 2 bases and J by 2 bases; unmatched bases: 3. This CDR3 region has 15 residues. Germline CDR1 is MNHEY and CDR2 is SMNVEV (reference sequence). This CDR3 is CASSLRGPPYNEQFF. In nucleotides, the CDR3 is TGTGCCAGCAGTTTAAGGGGGCCTCCCTACAATGAGCAGTTCTTC.

The V gene is TRBV7-9, the J gene TRBJ1-3; 9 bases are a match to TRBD1. The CDR3 is 14 residues long. The V gene's germline CDR1 is SEHNR and CDR2 FQNEAQ (reference sequence). Losses at the gene ends were 5 bases for V and 9 bases for J; bases not matched to a gene: 8. CDR3 amino acids: CASSTGQGKPTIYF. The CDR3 bases are TGTGCCAGCAGCACGGGACAGGGAAAGCCCACCATATATTTT.

The genes are TRBV10-2 and TRBJ1-2, with D uncertain. Trimming pared 4 bases from V and 3 bases from J, leaving 9 bases between. The CDR3 covers 13 residues. Germline CDR1 and CDR2: WSHSY and SAAADI. CDR3 sequence: CASSGIGYYGYTF. The DNA for the CDR3 is TGCGCCAGCAGTGGAATCGGGTACTATGGCTACACCTTC.

This clone was counted between two and nine times. The V and J genes are TRBV28 and TRBJ2-7, with D unresolved. V gave up 5 bases and J gave up 7 bases, with 15 bases separating them. Per germline, CDR1 MDHEN and CDR2 SYDVKM. The CDR3 has 13 amino acids. CDR3 amino acids: CASSIQPRWEQYF. The CDR3 nucleotides are TGTGCCAGCAGTATCCAACCTAGGTGGGAGCAGTACTTC.

This clone was counted once. The chain combines TRBV27 with TRBJ2-2; 14 nucleotides align to TRBD2. Germline CDR1 and CDR2: MNHEY and SMNVEV (reference sequence). The ends lost 6 bases at V and 0 bases at J; junction bases unmatched: 6. The CDR3 covers 18 residues. The CDR3 here is CASRLGLAGGTNTGELFF. The CDR3 DNA is TGTGCCAGCAGACTTGGACTAGCGGGAGGAACGAACACCGGGGAGCTGTTTTTT.

The chain carries TRBV7-3 and TRBJ2-1, with TRBD2 matching 10 bases. Germline loops: CDR1 SGHTA, CDR2 FQGTGA. CDR3 length equals 15 residues. Trimming removed 2 bases from V and 8 bases from J; junction bases left unmatched: 6. The CDR3 spells CASSLGSGGPHEQFF. For the CDR3, the DNA is TGTGCCAGCAGCTTAGGTAGCGGGGGGCCCCATGAGCAGTTCTTC.

The chain has TRBV19 and TRBJ2-3; weak D call: TRBD1 (5 bases). CDR3 length: 13 residues. Trimming took 5 bases from V and 14 from J, leaving 20 bases between them. The germline gives CDR1 LNHDA, CDR2 SQIVND (reference sequence). This chain's CDR3 is CASSPSQVPHRYF. In DNA form, the CDR3 reads TGTGCCAGTAGTCCGTCACAGGTCCCGCACCGGTATTTT.

The gene calls are TRBV6-5 and TRBJ1-3; 7 positions match TRBD1. With 5 bases clipped from V and 4 bases from J, the junction kept 2 bases outside the gene matches. The CDR3 sequence is 13 residues long. CDR1 MNHEY and CDR2 SVGAGI come from the germline V gene. The CDR3 DNA reads as TGTGCCAGCAGTGCGACAGGGGGAAACACCATATATTTT. Its protein is CASSATGGNTIYF.

The V call is TRBV16, the J call TRBJ2-1, with D tentatively TRBD1 (5 bases). V lost 0 bases, J lost 6 bases, and 15 bases lay in between. This CDR3 is 16 amino acids long. The germline V gene encodes CDR1 KGHSY and CDR2 FQNENV. In nucleotides, the CDR3 is TGTGCCAGCAGCCAATCGATCCCAGGGCGGAGCAATGAGCAGTTCTTC. Translated, it gives CASSQSIPGRSNEQFF.

This chain connects TRBV6-6 to TRBJ1-1, with D perhaps matching TRBD1 (5 bases). Germline V lookup: CDR1 MNHNY, CDR2 SVGAGI (reference sequence). Trimming took 6 bases from V and 11 from J, leaving 13 bases between them. The CDR3 runs to 11 residues. This chain's CDR3 is CASRWGDAAFF. The DNA of the CDR3 is TGTGCCAGCAGATGGGGGGATGCGGCTTTCTTT.

The chain joins TRBV7-6 to TRBJ2-1; 9 bases are shared with TRBD2. CDR1 and CDR2 from the germline V gene are SGHVS and FNYEAQ. The CDR3 totals 15 residues. Trimming took 1 base from V and 4 from J; bases not matched to a gene: 2. Here the CDR3 DNA reads TGTGCCAGCAGCTTAGGGCGGGGGGGTTACAATGAGCAGTTCTTC. It yields the protein CASSLGRGGYNEQFF.

The J gene is TRBJ1-3, the V gene TRBV5-4; 8 bases agree with TRBD1. V lost 1 base to trimming and J lost 3 bases; unmatched junction nucleotides: 3. CDR1 SGHNT and CDR2 YYREEE come from the germline V gene (reference sequence). The CDR3 runs to 15 residues. Here the CDR3 reads CASSLTGGGGNTIYF. The CDR3 DNA sequence: TGTGCCAGCAGCTTGACAGGGGGAGGTGGAAACACCATATATTTT.